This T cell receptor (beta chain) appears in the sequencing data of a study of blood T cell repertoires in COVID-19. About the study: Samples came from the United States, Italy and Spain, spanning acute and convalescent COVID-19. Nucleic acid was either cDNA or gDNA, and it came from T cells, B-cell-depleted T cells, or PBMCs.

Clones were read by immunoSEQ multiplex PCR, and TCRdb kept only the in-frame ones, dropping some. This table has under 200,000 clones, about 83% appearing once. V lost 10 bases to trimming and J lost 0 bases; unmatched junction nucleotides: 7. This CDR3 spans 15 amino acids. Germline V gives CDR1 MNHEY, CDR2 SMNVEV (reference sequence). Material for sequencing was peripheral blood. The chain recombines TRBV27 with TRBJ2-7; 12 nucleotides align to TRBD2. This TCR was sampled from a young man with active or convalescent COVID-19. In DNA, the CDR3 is TGTGCCACTATCCTAGCGGGAGGGAGCTCCTACGAGCAGTACTTC. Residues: CATILAGGSSYEQYF.